A selection of T cell receptor beta chains follows, all from one sample in a study of T cells in Graves' hyperthyroidism and ophthalmopathy. MiXCR, applied by TCRdb to the multiplex PCR reads, yields one record per CDR3 protein. The table records over 350,000 distinct CDR3 sequences, roughly 13% of them present only once. The specimen was blood. The receptors here all came from a man aged 50-59 years with Graves' ophthalmopathy. Each CDR3 is given with its conserved first and last residue. The D gene is left open where the match is weak. Where a row states a size, it is once, few, many or the class of an expanded clone; other rows omit it.

V gene: TRBV7-8; D gene: TRBD2; clone size: -; J gene: TRBJ2-7; CDR3 protein: CASSTGLAGGSNEQYF; CDR3 DNA: TGTGCCAGCAGCACTGGACTAGCGGGAGGCAGCAACGAGCAGTACTTC
V gene: TRBV28; D gene: -; clone size: many; J gene: TRBJ2-6; CDR3 protein: CASSFDRLSGANVLTF; CDR3 DNA: TGTGCCAGCAGTTTCGACAGGCTCTCTGGGGCCAACGTCCTGACTTTC
V gene: TRBV7-3; D gene: TRBD1; clone size: -; J gene: TRBJ2-5; CDR3 protein: CASSQGPQGAAPGETQYF; CDR3 DNA: TGTGCCAGCAGCCAGGGTCCGCAGGGGGCTGCACCGGGGGAGACCCAGTACTTC
V gene: TRBV11-3; D gene: -; clone size: few; J gene: TRBJ1-1; CDR3 protein: CASSLEGGNSEAFF; CDR3 DNA: TGTGCCAGCAGCTTAGAAGGCGGTAACTCTGAAGCTTTCTTT
V gene: TRBV5-4; D gene: TRBD1; clone size: -; J gene: TRBJ1-2; CDR3 protein: CASSLARTGIGGYTF; CDR3 DNA: TGTGCCAGCAGCTTGGCTAGGACAGGGATTGGCGGCTACACCTTC
V gene: TRBV5-1; D gene: TRBD2; clone size: many; J gene: TRBJ2-4; CDR3 protein: CASSLGSGIKNIQYF; CDR3 DNA: TGCGCCAGCAGCTTGGGTAGCGGGATTAAAAACATTCAGTACTTC
V gene: TRBV7-9; D gene: -; clone size: many; J gene: TRBJ2-7; CDR3 protein: CASSLAWAGERKSSYEQYF; CDR3 DNA: TGTGCCAGCAGCTTAGCATGGGCCGGTGAGAGGAAGAGCTCCTACGAGCAGTACTTC
V gene: TRBV20-1; D gene: TRBD1; clone size: few; J gene: TRBJ2-3; CDR3 protein: CSAKDRGTADTQYF; CDR3 DNA: TGCAGTGCCAAGGACAGGGGTACCGCAGATACGCAGTATTTT
V gene: TRBV11-3; D gene: -; clone size: once; J gene: TRBJ2-1; CDR3 protein: CASSRDGGSSYNEQFF; CDR3 DNA: TGTGCCAGCAGCAGAGATGGGGGTTCGTCTTACAATGAGCAGTTCTTC
V gene: TRBV20-1; D gene: -; clone size: many; J gene: TRBJ1-2; CDR3 protein: CSAIWGLGYTF; CDR3 DNA: TGCAGTGCTATCTGGGGATTGGGCTACACCTTC
V gene: TRBV28; D gene: TRBD2; clone size: many; J gene: TRBJ2-7; CDR3 protein: CASSVAGGNSYEQYF; CDR3 DNA: TGTGCCAGCAGTGTTGCGGGAGGTAACTCCTACGAGCAGTACTTC
V gene: TRBV30; D gene: TRBD2; clone size: many; J gene: TRBJ2-5; CDR3 protein: CAWETSGQETQYF; CDR3 DNA: TGTGCCTGGGAGACTAGCGGTCAAGAGACCCAGTACTTC